The 27 T cell receptor beta chains below come from one sample, sequenced in a study of shared clonotypes between healthy human individuals. Generated by immunoSEQ multiplex PCR, the TCRdb table keeps only in-frame clones and is missing some. The table lists 2,100,000 or so clones, approximately 96% of them singletons. Sequences were obtained from naive CD4+ T cells sorted from blood. The subset was: CD45RA+ positively selected. All receptors derive from a man aged 18 to 29 in good health.

This rearrangement joins TRBV9 to TRBJ1-1; D is ambiguous. V lost 1 base and J 5 bases, leaving 15 bases between the germline ends. Germline-derived CDR1 and CDR2 are SGDLS and YYNGEE. CDR3 length equals 15 residues. CDR3 in DNA: TGTGCCAGCAGCGTATTCGGAACTGAACTGACTGAAGCTTTCTTT. The encoded protein is CASSVFGTELTEAFF.

The chain links TRBV2 to TRBJ2-7; 10 bases align to TRBD1. CDR3 size: 15 residues. The germline V gene has CDR1 SNHLY and CDR2 FYNNEI. The trim removed 5 bases at V and 3 bases at J, leaving 7 bases unmatched. The CDR3 nucleotides read TGTGCCAGCAGTCAGGACAGGGGGAACTTCTACGAGCAGTACTTC. This codes for CASSQDRGNFYEQYF.

Notes on this clone: Within the sample, other DNA sequences also encode this same CDR3. The chain has TRBV27 and TRBJ1-5; D is unclear. The CDR3 length is 12 residues. V lost 3 bases to trimming and J lost 10 bases, with 10 bases between them. In germline, CDR1 is MNHEY, CDR2 SMNVEV (reference sequence). The CDR3 coding sequence is TGTGCCAGCAGTTTGAGGGAAGGTCCCCAGCATTTT. This gives the protein CASSLREGPQHF.

CDR3 residues: CSGRPTSGGGADTQYF. The CDR3 DNA reads as TGCAGCGGTCGACCAACTAGCGGGGGGGGAGCAGATACGCAGTATTTT. The chain couples TRBV29-1 to TRBJ2-3, with 13 bases aligning to TRBD2. The junction had 11 bases not matched to a gene; V was cut back by 7 bases and J by 4 bases. Germline loops: CDR1 SQVTM, CDR2 ANQGSEA. The CDR3 sequence is 16 residues long.

The V and J genes are TRBV28 and TRBJ1-2; D is undetermined. Trimming shortened V by 2 bases and J by 3 bases, and 7 bases separated the two germline ends. Germline loops: CDR1 MDHEN, CDR2 SYDVKM. This CDR3 comprises 13 residues. CDR3 sequence: CASSLRPDYGYTF. CDR3 bases: TGTGCCAGCAGTTTAAGGCCAGACTATGGCTACACCTTC.

The rearrangement joins TRBV19 to TRBJ2-2, with D possibly matching TRBD2 (5 bases). The germline CDR1 and CDR2 sequences are LNHDA and SQIVND (reference sequence). V shed 4 bases and J shed 6 bases, with 12 bases lying between them. The CDR3 is 14 residues long. The CDR3 region is CASSTLGGSGELFF. The CDR3 DNA follows: TGTGCCAGTAGTACACTGGGCGGGTCCGGGGAGCTGTTTTTT.

This rearrangement joins TRBV7-9 to TRBJ1-2, with 7 bases matching TRBD1. CDR3 length: 14 amino acids. Per germline, CDR1 SEHNR and CDR2 FQNEAQ (reference sequence). V lost 5 bases, J lost 10 bases, and 13 bases stayed unmatched. The CDR3 loop reads CASSPGQVRVSYTF. The CDR3 DNA sequence: TGTGCCAGCAGCCCAGGACAGGTCAGGGTCTCCTACACCTTC.

The gene calls are TRBV6-4 and TRBJ2-1; TRBD1 matches at 7 bases. Germline V CDR1 and CDR2: MRHNA, SNTAGT. The CDR3 runs 14 residues. J gave up 7 bases and V 5 bases, and 8 bases lay outside the gene matches. CDR3 loop: CASSLQGLENEQFF. CDR3 coding DNA: TGTGCCAGCAGTCTACAGGGGTTGGAGAATGAGCAGTTCTTC.

This sequence joins TRBV11-2 and TRBJ2-7, with D unclear. The V end was cut by 5 bases, the J end by 6 bases, with 14 bases between. CDR1 SGHAT and CDR2 FQNNGV come from the germline V gene. This CDR3 contains 13 residues. CDR3 protein: CASSPPSRSEQYF. The CDR3, as DNA: TGTGCCAGCAGCCCCCCCTCCCGCTCCGAGCAGTACTTC.

Comments on this clone: The same CDR3 can be traced to other DNA sequences in this sample. The chain is built from TRBV6-5 and TRBJ2-2; D is undetermined. The CDR3 length is 11 residues. Germline CDR1 is MNHEY and CDR2 is SVGAGI. V dropped 8 bases and J dropped 5 bases, with 6 bases sitting between them. CDR3 DNA sequence: TGTGCCAGCTCTCGGACCGGGGAGCTGTTTTTT. Translation gives CASSRTGELFF.

The chain employs TRBV5-5 and TRBJ1-2, with D tentatively TRBD1 (5 bases). Trimming shortened V by 4 bases and J by 1 base, and 17 bases separated the two germline ends. This CDR3 contains 16 residues. Germline CDR1 and CDR2: SGHKS and YYEKEE (reference sequence). The CDR3 loop is CASSLLDAGSNYGYTF. In DNA form, the CDR3 reads TGTGCCAGCAGCCTGCTCGATGCAGGGAGTAACTATGGCTACACCTTC. Based on the CDR3 plus reference TRBV5-5 and TRBJ1-2, the full variable domain is DAGVTQSPTHLIKTRGQQVTLRCSPISGHKSVSWYQQVLGQGPQFIFQYYEKEERGRGNFPDRFSARQFPNYSSELNVNALLLGDSALYLCASSLLDAGSNYGYTFGSGTRLTVV.

The rearrangement links TRBV7-2 to TRBJ1-2; maybe TRBD1 (6 bases). The CDR3 is made up of 19 amino acids. Trimming left V 4 bases short and J 5 bases short, with 29 bases between. Germline V lookup: CDR1 SGHTA, CDR2 FQGNSA. CDR3 DNA sequence: TGTGCCAGCAGCTCGGGAACAGGGCGCTTGTCACCAACTCGGTATGGCTACACCTTC. It is translated as CASSSGTGRLSPTRYGYTF.

The chain links TRBV2 to TRBJ2-1; 8 nucleotides line up with TRBD2. Germline V lookup: CDR1 SNHLY, CDR2 FYNNEI. V lost 7 bases to trimming and J lost 3 bases; unmatched junction nucleotides: 5. The CDR3 has 14 residues. CDR3 region: CASNGRVLYNEQFF. Here the CDR3 DNA reads TGTGCCAGCAACGGGAGGGTCCTCTACAATGAGCAGTTCTTC. Full variable domain (rest looked up from reference TRBV2 and TRBJ2-1): EPEVTQTPSHQVTQMGQEVILRCVPISNHLYFYWYRQILGQKVEFLVSFYNNEISEKSEIFDDQFSVERPDGSNFTLKIRSTKLEDSAMYFCASNGRVLYNEQFFGPGTRLTVL.

V is TRBV6-1 and J is TRBJ2-7; D remains unclear. V shed 3 bases and J shed 4 bases, with 4 bases lying between them. CDR3 length: 11 residues. CDR1 and CDR2 (germline): MNHNS, SASEGT. The CDR3 DNA reads TGTGCCAGCAGTGAGAAGTACGAGCAGTACTTC. It is translated as CASSEKYEQYF.

The rearrangement links TRBV7-2 to TRBJ2-5, with D hard to call. V gave up 1 base and J gave up 14 bases, with 17 bases separating them. The CDR3 runs 13 residues. CDR1 and CDR2 from the germline V gene are SGHTA and FQGNSA. The CDR3 nucleotides are TGTGCCAGCAGCTTAGTTCAGAGCCTGGGGTCCTACTTC. Translated, it gives CASSLVQSLGSYF.

Points on this clone: The same CDR3 is also encoded by other DNA sequences in this sample. In DNA form, the CDR3 reads TGTGCCATCAGTGGGGAGGAGAATACAGATACGCAGTATTTT. It specifies CAISGEENTDTQYF. This chain links TRBV10-3 with TRBJ2-3; D is possibly TRBD2 (6 bases). Trimming shortened V by 4 bases and J by 3 bases, and 11 bases separated the two germline ends. Germline V gene lookup returns CDR1 ENHRY and CDR2 SYGVKD. CDR3 length: 14 residues.

The chain is built from TRBV6-6 and TRBJ2-7, with D maybe TRBD1 (5 bases). The germline V and J ends were trimmed by 5 bases and 3 bases, with 11 bases remaining between them. The CDR3 runs to 13 residues. Germline lookup yields CDR1 MNHNY and CDR2 SVGAGI (reference sequence). The DNA of the CDR3 is TGTGCCAGCAGTAAGGGGCTGTACTACGAGCAGTACTTC. Encoded protein: CASSKGLYYEQYF.

The rearrangement links TRBV7-2 to TRBJ2-5; unclear D gene. CDR1 and CDR2 (germline): SGHTA, FQGNSA. Deletions cut 0 bases from V and 0 bases from J, with 8 bases between. The CDR3 has 15 residues. CDR3 sequence reads: CASSLAGRHQETQYF. CDR3 nucleotide sequence: TGTGCCAGCAGCTTAGCCGGCCGCCACCAAGAGACCCAGTACTTC.

The chain's CDR3 is CASSQEQVGDTEAFF. CDR3 sequence (DNA): TGTGCCAGCAGCCAAGAACAGGTCGGGGACACTGAAGCTTTCTTT. The chain uses TRBV14 and TRBJ1-1; D possibly corresponds to TRBD1 (5 bases). Deletions cut 0 bases from V and 3 bases from J, with 11 bases between. Per germline, CDR1 SGHDN and CDR2 FVKESK. The CDR3 totals 15 residues. The full variable domain, in which reference TRBV14 and TRBJ1-1 provide the parts outside the CDR3, is EAGVTQFPSHSVIEKGQTVTLRCDPISGHDNLYWYRRVMGKEIKFLLHFVKESKQDESGMPNNRFLAERTGGTYSTLKVQPAELEDSGVYFCASSQEQVGDTEAFFGQGTRLTVV.

This chain joins TRBV6-5 and TRBJ2-1, with 12 bases lining up with TRBD2. Germline CDR1 and CDR2: MNHEY and SVGAGI. Trimming removed 4 bases from V and 5 bases from J; junction bases left unmatched: 3. The CDR3 runs to 15 residues. In DNA form, the CDR3 reads TGTGCCAGCAGTTGGTGGACTAGCGGGAACAATGAGCAGTTCTTC. This encodes CASSWWTSGNNEQFF.

This chain links TRBV29-1 with TRBJ2-1, with 7 bases that match TRBD2. The CDR3 totals 12 residues. V was clipped by 8 bases and J by 6 bases; unmatched bases: 7. From germline, CDR1 is SQVTM and CDR2 ANQGSEA. The DNA of the CDR3 is TGCAGCCTACGGACTAGTCGCAATGAGCAGTTCTTC. This sequence encodes CSLRTSRNEQFF.

This clone was counted between two and nine times. The rearrangement joins TRBV19 to TRBJ1-4, with unresolved D. The CDR3 extends over 12 amino acids. In germline, CDR1 is LNHDA, CDR2 SQIVND (reference sequence). V was cut by 6 bases and J by 4 bases, with 6 bases left in between. CDR3 nucleotide sequence: TGTGCCAGTAGGGGGAGTAATGAAAAACTGTTTTTT. It encodes CASRGSNEKLFF.

The V and J genes are TRBV29-1 and TRBJ2-2; 10 nucleotides agree with TRBD2. CDR3 size: 12 residues. Trimming removed 7 bases from V and 6 bases from J; junction bases left unmatched: 2. Germline CDR1 reads SQVTM; CDR2 reads ANQGSEA. This chain's CDR3 is CSASGSAGELFF. DNA for the CDR3: TGCAGCGCTAGCGGGAGTGCCGGGGAGCTGTTTTTT.

In regard to this clone: The sample has other DNA sequences that encode this CDR3 too. V and J are TRBV18 and TRBJ1-4; possible D gene TRBD1, 5 bases. CDR1 and CDR2 (germline): KGHSH, LQKENI. The CDR3 is made up of 14 amino acids. V was pared by 1 base and J by 5 bases, with 8 bases between. The CDR3 bases are TGTGCCAGCTCACCACAGGGGAGGAATGAAAAACTGTTTTTT. This sequence encodes CASSPQGRNEKLFF.

The chain carries TRBV19 and TRBJ2-1; no clear D. Germline V gives CDR1 LNHDA, CDR2 SQIVND (reference sequence). Between the trimmed V and J ends, which lost 10 bases and 6 bases, there was a span of 19 bases. The CDR3 totals 14 residues. The CDR3 region is CATLQVGKVNEQFF. Here the CDR3 DNA reads TGTGCCACCCTCCAGGTGGGAAAGGTCAATGAGCAGTTCTTC.

CDR3 DNA: TGTGCCAGCTCACCAACGGCAGGGGCCGTCTGGGAGCAGTACTTC. Its protein is CASSPTAGAVWEQYF. The chain has TRBV18 and TRBJ2-7; a weak D match, TRBD1 (6 bases). Germline V lookup: CDR1 KGHSH, CDR2 LQKENI. The V end lost 2 bases, the J end lost 7 bases, and 18 bases lay between the germline ends. The CDR3 consists of 15 residues. The whole variable domain, filled in from reference TRBV18 and TRBJ2-7, reads NAGVMQNPRHLVRRRGQEARLRCSPMKGHSHVYWYRQLPEEGLKFMVYLQKENIIDESGMPKERFSAEFPKEGPSILRIQQVVRGDSAAYFCASSPTAGAVWEQYFGPGTRLTVT.

The chain joins TRBV18 to TRBJ1-2; D is possibly TRBD1 (5 bases). The V gene lost 3 bases and the J gene lost 0 bases, with 11 bases spanning the gap. CDR1 and CDR2 (germline): KGHSH, LQKENI. This CDR3 has 15 residues. CDR3 in amino acids: CASSPNWGSNYGYTF. The CDR3 DNA is TGTGCCAGCTCACCTAATTGGGGCTCTAACTATGGCTACACCTTC.